This T cell receptor (beta chain) was observed in a study of T cell changes during pregnancy in multiple sclerosis. Method: immunoSEQ multiplex PCR; TCRdb's copy keeps in-frame clones and lacks some. The sample includes over 65,000 clones, approximately 94% seen only once; the top ten take about 0.5%. The specimen comprised peripheral blood, sampled in the third trimester of pregnancy. The receptor was derived from a female donor with multiple sclerosis, enrolled in a pregnancy study.

The CDR3 region is CASSQGGSSNQPQHF. CDR3 nucleotides: TGTGCCAGCAGCCAAGGCGGCTCTAGCAATCAGCCCCAGCATTTT. The chain carries TRBV14 and TRBJ1-5, with D uncertain. CDR3 size: 15 residues. The germline CDR1 and CDR2 sequences are SGHDN and FVKESK. The V gene lost 1 base and the J gene lost 0 bases, with 7 bases spanning the gap.